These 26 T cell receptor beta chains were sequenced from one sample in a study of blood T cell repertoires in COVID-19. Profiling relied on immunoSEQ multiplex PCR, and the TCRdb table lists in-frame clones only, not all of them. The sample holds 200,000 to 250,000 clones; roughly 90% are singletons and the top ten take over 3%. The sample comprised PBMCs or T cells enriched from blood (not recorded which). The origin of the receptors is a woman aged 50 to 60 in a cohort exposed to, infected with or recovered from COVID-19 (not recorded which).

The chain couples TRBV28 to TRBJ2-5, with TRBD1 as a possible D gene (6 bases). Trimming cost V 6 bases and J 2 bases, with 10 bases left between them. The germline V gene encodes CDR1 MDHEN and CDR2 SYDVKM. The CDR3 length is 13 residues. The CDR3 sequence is CASRRQGQETQYF. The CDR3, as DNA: TGTGCCAGCAGGAGGCAGGGGCAAGAGACCCAGTACTTC.

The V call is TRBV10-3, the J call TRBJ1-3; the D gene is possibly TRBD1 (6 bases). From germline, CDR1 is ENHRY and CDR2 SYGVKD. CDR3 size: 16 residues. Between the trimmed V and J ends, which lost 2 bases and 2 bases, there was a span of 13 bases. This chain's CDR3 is CAISERAGAAGNTIYF. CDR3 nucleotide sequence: TGTGCCATCAGTGAGAGGGCAGGGGCAGCTGGAAACACCATATATTTT.

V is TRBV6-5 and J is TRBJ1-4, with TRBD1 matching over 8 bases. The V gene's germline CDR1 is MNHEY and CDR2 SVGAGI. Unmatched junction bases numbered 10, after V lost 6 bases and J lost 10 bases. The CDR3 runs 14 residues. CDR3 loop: CASRAGGEPGKLFF. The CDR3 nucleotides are TGTGCCAGCAGAGCAGGGGGCGAGCCTGGAAAACTGTTTTTT.

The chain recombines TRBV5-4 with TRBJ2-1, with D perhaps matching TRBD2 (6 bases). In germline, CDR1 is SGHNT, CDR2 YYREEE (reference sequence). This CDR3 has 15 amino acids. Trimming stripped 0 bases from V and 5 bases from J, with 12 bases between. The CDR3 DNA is TGTGCCAGCAGCTTGGACCTAGCGTCTAACAATGAGCAGTTCTTC. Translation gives CASSLDLASNNEQFF.

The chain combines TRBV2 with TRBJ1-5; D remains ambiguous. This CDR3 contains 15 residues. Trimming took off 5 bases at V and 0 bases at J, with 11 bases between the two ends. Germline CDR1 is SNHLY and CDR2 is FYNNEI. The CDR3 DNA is TGTGCCAGCAGTCCGACACCAGATAGCAATCAGCCCCAGCATTTT. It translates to CASSPTPDSNQPQHF.

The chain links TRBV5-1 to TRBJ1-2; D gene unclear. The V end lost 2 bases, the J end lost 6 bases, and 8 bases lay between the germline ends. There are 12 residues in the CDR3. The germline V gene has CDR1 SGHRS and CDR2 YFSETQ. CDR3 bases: TGCGCCAGCAGCTTACGTGGGCATGGCTACACCTTC. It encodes CASSLRGHGYTF. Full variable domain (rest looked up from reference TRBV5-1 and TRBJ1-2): KAGVTQTPRYLIKTRGQQVTLSCSPISGHRSVSWYQQTPGQGLQFLFEYFSETQRNKGNFPGRFSGRQFSNSRSEMNVSTLELGDSALYLCASSLRGHGYTFGSGTRLTVV.

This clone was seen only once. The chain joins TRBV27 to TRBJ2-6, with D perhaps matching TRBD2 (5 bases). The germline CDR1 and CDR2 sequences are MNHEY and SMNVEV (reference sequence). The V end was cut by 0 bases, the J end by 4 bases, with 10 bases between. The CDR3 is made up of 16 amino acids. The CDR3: CASSLSGLAGANVLTF. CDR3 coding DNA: TGTGCCAGCAGTTTATCAGGGCTAGCAGGGGCCAACGTCCTGACTTTC.

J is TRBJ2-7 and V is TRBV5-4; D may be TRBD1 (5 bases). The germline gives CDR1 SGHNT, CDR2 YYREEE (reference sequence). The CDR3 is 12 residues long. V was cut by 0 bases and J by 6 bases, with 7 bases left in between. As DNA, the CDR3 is TGTGCCAGCAGCTTGGACAGGCGCGAGCAGTACTTC. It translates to CASSLDRREQYF.

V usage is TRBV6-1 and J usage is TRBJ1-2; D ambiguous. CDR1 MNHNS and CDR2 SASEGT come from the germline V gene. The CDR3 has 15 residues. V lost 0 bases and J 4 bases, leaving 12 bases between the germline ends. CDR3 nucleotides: TGTGCCAGCAGTGAAGCGCGGACTGGGTCCTATGGCTACACCTTC. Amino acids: CASSEARTGSYGYTF.

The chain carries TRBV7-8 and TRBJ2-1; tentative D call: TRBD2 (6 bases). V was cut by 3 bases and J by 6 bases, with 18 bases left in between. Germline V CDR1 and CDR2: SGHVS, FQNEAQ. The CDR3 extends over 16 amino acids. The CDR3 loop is CASSFLRGKSPNEQFF. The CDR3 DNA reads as TGTGCCAGCAGCTTCCTACGGGGGAAATCCCCCAATGAGCAGTTCTTC.

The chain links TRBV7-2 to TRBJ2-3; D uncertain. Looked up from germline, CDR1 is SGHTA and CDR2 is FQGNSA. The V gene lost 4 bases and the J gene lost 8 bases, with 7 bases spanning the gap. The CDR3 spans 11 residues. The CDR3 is CASSSERTQYF. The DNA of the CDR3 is TGTGCCAGCAGCTCGGAGCGTACGCAGTATTTT.

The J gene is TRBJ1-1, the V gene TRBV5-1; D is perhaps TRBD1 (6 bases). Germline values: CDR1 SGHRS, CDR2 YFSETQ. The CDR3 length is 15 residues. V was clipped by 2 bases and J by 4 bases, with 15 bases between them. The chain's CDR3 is CASSLAGDVGTEAFF. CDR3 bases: TGCGCCAGCAGCTTAGCAGGGGATGTGGGCACTGAAGCTTTCTTT.

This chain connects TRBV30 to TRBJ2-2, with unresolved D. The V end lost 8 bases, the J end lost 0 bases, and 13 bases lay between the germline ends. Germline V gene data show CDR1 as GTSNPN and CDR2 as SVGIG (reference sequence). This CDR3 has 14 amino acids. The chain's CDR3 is CARRSLANTGELFF. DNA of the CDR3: TGTGCCAGACGGAGTCTGGCGAACACCGGGGAGCTGTTTTTT.

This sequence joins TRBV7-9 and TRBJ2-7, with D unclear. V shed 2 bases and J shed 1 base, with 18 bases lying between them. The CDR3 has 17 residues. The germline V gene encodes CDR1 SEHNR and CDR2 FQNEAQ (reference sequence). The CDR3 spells CASSLLVAGQTSYEQYF. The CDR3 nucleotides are TGTGCCAGCAGCTTACTTGTCGCCGGCCAGACATCCTACGAGCAGTACTTC.

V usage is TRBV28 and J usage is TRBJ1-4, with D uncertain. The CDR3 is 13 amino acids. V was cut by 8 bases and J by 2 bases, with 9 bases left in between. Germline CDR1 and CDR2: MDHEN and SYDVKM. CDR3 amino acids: CASRPGTNEKLFF. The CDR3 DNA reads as TGTGCCAGCCGACCGGGGACTAATGAAAAACTGTTTTTT. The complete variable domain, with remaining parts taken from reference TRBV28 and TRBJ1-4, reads DVKVTQSSRYLVKRTGEKVFLECVQDMDHENMFWYRQDPGLGLRLIYFSYDVKMKEKGDIPEGYSVSREKKERFSLILESASTNQTSMYLCASRPGTNEKLFFGSGTQLSVL.

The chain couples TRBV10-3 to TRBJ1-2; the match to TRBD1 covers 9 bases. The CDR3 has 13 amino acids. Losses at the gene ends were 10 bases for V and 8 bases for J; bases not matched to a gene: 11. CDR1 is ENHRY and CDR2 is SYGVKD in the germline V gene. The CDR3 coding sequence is TGTGCCACCCAGGGGGACAGGGCCGAGGGCTACACCTTC. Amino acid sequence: CATQGDRAEGYTF.

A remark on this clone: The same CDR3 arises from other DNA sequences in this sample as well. The CDR3 protein is CASSQRLAGGNEQFF. In DNA, the CDR3 is TGTGCCAGCAGCCAAAGACTAGCGGGGGGCAATGAGCAGTTCTTC. The chain carries TRBV7-3 and TRBJ2-1; 13 positions match TRBD2. The CDR3 has 15 residues. V dropped 5 bases and J dropped 6; count of bases not matched to a gene: 4. Germline V gene sequence: CDR1 SGHTA, CDR2 FQGTGA.

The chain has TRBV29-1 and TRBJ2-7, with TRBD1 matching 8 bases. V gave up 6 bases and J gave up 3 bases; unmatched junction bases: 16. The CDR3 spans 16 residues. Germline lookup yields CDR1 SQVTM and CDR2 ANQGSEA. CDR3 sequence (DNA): TGCAGCGTGGCCGCTAAGACAGGGGTTTTTGTCTACGAGCAGTACTTC. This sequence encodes CSVAAKTGVFVYEQYF.

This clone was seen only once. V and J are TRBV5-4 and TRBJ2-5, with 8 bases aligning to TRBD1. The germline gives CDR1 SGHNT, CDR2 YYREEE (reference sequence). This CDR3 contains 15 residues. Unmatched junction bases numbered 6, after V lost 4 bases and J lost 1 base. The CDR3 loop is CASSPGQGRQETQYF. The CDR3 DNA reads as TGTGCCAGCAGCCCCGGACAGGGACGCCAAGAGACCCAGTACTTC.

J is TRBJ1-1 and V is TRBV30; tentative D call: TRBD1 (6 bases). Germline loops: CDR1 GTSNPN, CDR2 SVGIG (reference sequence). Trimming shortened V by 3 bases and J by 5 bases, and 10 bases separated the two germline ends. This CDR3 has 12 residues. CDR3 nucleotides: TGTGCCTGGAGGGCAACAGGGACTGAAGCTTTCTTT. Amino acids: CAWRATGTEAFF. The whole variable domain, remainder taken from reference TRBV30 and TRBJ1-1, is SQTIHQWPATLVQPVGSPLSLECTVEGTSNPNLYWYRQAAGRGLQLLFYSVGIGQISSEVPQNLSASRPQDRQFILSSKKLLLSDSGFYLCAWRATGTEAFFGQGTRLTVV.

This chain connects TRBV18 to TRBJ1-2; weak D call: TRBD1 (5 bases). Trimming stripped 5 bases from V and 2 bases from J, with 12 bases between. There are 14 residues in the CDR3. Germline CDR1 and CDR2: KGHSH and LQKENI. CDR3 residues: CASSSLTENYGYTF. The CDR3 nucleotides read TGTGCCAGCTCATCACTGACAGAGAACTATGGCTACACCTTC.

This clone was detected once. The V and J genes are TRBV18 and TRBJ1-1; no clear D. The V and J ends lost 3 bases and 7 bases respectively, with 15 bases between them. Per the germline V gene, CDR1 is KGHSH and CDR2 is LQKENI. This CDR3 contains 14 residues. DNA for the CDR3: TGTGCCAGCTCACCGATGGCAGGAACATATGAAGCTTTCTTT. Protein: CASSPMAGTYEAFF.

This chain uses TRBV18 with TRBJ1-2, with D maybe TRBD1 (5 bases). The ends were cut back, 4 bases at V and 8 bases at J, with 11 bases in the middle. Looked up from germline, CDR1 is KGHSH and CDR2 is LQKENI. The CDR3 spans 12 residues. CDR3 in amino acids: CASSRRDMGYTF. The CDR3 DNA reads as TGTGCCAGCTCACGCAGGGATATGGGCTACACCTTC.

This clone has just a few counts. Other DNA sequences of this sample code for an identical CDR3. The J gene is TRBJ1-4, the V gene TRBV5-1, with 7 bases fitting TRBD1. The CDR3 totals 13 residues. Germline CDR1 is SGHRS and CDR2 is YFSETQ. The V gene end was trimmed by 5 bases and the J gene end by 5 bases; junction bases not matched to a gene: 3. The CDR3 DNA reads TGCGCCAGCAGTCGGGACAGAAATGAAAAACTGTTTTTT. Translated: CASSRDRNEKLFF.

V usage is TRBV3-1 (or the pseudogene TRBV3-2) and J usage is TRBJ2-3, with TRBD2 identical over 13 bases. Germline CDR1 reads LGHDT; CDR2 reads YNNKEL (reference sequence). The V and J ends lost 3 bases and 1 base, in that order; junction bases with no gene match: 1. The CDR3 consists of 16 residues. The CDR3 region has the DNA TGTGCCAGCAGCCACGGACTAGCGGGGGGCACAGATACGCAGTATTTT. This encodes CASSHGLAGGTDTQYF.

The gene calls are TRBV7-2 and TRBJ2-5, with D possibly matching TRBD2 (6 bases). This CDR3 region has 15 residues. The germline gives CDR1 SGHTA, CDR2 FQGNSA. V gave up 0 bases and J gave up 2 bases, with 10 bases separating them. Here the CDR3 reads CASSLAPGRQETQYF. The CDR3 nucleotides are TGTGCCAGCAGCTTAGCTCCAGGGAGGCAAGAGACCCAGTACTTC.